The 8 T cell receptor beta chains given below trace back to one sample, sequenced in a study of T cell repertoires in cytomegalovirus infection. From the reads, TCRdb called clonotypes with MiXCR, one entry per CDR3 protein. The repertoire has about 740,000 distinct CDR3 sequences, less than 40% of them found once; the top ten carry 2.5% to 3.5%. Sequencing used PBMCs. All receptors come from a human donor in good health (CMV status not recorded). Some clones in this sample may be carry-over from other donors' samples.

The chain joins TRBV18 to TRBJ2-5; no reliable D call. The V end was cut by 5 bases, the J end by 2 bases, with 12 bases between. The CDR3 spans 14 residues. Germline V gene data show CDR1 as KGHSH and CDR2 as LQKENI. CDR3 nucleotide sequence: TGTGCCAGCTCATCCTACGGGCTACAAGAGACCCAGTACTTC. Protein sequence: CASSSYGLQETQYF.

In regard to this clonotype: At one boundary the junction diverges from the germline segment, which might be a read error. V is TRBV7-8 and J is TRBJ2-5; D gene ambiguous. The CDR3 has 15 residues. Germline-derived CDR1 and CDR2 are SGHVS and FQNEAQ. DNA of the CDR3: TGTGCCAGCAGCCGAATAAGCCCAGTCCAAGAGACCCCGTACTTC. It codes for CASSRISPVQETPYF.

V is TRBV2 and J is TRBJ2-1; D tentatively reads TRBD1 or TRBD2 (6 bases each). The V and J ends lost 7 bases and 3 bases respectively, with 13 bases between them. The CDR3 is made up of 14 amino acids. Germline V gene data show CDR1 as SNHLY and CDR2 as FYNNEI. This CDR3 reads CASTQGRDYNEQFF. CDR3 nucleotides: TGTGCCAGCACCCAGGGGCGGGACTACAATGAGCAGTTCTTC.

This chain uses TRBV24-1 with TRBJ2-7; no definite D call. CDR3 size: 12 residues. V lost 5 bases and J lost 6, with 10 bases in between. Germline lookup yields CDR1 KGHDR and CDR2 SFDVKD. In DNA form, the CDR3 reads TGTGCCACCAGTGTGGGGAAGTGCGAGCAGTACTTC. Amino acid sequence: CATSVGKCEQYF.

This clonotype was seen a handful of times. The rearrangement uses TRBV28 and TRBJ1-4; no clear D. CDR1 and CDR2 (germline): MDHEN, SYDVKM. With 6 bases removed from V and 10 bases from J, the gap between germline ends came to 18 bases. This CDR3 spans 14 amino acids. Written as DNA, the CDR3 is TGTGCCAGCAGCCCCGCGTACATGGTTGGAAAACTGTTTTTT. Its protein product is CASSPAYMVGKLFF. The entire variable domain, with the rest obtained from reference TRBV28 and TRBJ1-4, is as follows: DVKVTQSSRYLVKRTGEKVFLECVQDMDHENMFWYRQDPGLGLRLIYFSYDVKMKEKGDIPEGYSVSREKKERFSLILESASTNQTSMYLCASSPAYMVGKLFFGSGTQLSVL.

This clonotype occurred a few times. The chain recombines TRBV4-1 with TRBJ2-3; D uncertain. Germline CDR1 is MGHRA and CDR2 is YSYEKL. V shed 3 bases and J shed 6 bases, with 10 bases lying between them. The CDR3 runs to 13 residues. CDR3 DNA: TGCGCCAGCAGCCAGGTCATGGGGGATACGCAGTATTTT. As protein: CASSQVMGDTQYF.

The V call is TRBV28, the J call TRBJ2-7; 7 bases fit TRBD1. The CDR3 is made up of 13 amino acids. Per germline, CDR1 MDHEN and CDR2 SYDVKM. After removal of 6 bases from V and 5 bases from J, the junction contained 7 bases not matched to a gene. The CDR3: CASRDRRVNEQYF. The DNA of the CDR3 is TGTGCCAGCAGGGACAGGCGGGTCAACGAGCAGTACTTC.

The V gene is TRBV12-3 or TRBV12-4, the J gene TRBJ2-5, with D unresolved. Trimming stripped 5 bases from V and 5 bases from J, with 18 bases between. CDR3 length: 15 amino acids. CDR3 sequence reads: CASSPNRQNSETQYF. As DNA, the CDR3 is TGTGCCAGCAGTCCGAACCGACAAAATTCGGAGACCCAGTACTTC.